This T cell receptor (beta chain) was documented in a study of blood T cell repertoires in COVID-19. About the research overall: Samples of COVID-19 (acute and convalescent) were obtained from the United States, Italy and Spain. The analysed material was cDNA or gDNA that came from T cells, B-cell-depleted T cells, or PBMCs.

V was shortened by 10 bases and J by 5 bases, with 23 bases between the two germline ends. The CDR3 has 15 residues. Germline CDR1 LNHDA, CDR2 SQIVND (reference sequence). In this sample, this clone turned up once. Repertoires were generated with immunoSEQ multiplex PCR, while TCRdb's copy carries only in-frame clones and drops some. The sample carries about 480,000 clones, 75% to 90% recorded once. The receptor was isolated from a man between 18 and 35 years old with COVID-19, enrolled during active disease. The chain recombines TRBV19 with TRBJ1-1; possible D gene TRBD1, 5 bases. The specimen was peripheral blood. The CDR3 protein is CATGGILSWGTEAFF. The CDR3 DNA reads as TGTGCCACCGGGGGGATCCTGTCCTGGGGTACTGAAGCTTTCTTT.